The text below deals with one T cell receptor (beta chain). The data derive from a study of Ad26.COV2.S vaccination and SARS-CoV-2 variants. Treatment defined: about 20 received Ad26.COV2.S at low or high dose, single or two shots; roughly five received placebo; per-sample allocation not given. Day 63 following the first vaccine or placebo injection was when the samples were taken. This CDR3 region has 16 residues. The ends were cut back, 2 bases at V and 7 bases at J, with 16 bases in the middle. Germline V gene lookup returns CDR1 KGHDR and CDR2 SFDVKD. Sequenced by immunoSEQ multiplex PCR; TCRdb stores in-frame clones only, minus some. Here the sample spans hundreds of thousands of clones, roughly 80% being singletons.

The V call is TRBV24-1, the J call TRBJ1-4; a possible D gene is TRBD1 (6 bases). The sequencing here drew on peripheral blood, taken in a trial of Ad26.COV2.S vaccine versus placebo. The clonotype originates from a person between 18 and 65 years old who received the Ad26.COV2.S COVID-19 vaccine or a placebo. The CDR3 is CATSDSTGTRGEKLFF. The CDR3 nucleotides read TGTGCCACCAGTGATTCCACCGGGACCAGGGGTGAAAAACTGTTTTTT.